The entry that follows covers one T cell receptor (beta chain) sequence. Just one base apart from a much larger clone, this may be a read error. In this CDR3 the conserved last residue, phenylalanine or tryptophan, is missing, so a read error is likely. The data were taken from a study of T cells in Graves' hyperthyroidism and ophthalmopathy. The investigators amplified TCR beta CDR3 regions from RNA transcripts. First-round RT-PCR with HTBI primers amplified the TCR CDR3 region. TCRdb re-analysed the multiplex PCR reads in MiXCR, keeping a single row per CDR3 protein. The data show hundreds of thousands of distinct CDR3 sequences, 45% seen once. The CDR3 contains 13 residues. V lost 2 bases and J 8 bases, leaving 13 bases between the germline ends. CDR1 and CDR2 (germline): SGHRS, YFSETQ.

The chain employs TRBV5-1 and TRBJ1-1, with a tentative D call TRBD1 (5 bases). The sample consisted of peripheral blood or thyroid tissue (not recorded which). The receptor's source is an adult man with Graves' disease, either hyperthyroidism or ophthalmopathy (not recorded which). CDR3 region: CASSLQDVREAFV. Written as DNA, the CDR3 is TGCGCCAGCAGCTTACAGGACGTACGAGAAGCTTTCGTT.